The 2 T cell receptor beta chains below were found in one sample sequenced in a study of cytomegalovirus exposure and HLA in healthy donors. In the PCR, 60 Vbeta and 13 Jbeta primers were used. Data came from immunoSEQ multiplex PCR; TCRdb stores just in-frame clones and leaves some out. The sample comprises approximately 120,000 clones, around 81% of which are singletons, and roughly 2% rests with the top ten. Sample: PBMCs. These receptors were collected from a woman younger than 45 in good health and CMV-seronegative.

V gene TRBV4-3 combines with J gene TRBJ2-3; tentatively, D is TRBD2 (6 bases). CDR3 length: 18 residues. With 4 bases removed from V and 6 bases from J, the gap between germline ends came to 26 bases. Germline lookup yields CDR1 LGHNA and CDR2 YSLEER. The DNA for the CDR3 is TGCGCCAGCAGCCGAAGGATCTCCGCGACTAGTACGGTGGATACGCAGTATTTT. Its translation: CASSRRISATSTVDTQYF.

This CDR3 is CASSLQTGQESGTQYF. As DNA, the CDR3 is TGTGCCAGCAGCTTACAAACGGGACAAGAGTCGGGAACCCAGTACTTC. The V call is TRBV7-9, the J call TRBJ2-5; D may be TRBD1 (6 bases). This CDR3 contains 16 residues. V lost 2 bases, J lost 8 bases, and 21 bases lay in between. The germline V gene encodes CDR1 SEHNR and CDR2 FQNEAQ (reference sequence).